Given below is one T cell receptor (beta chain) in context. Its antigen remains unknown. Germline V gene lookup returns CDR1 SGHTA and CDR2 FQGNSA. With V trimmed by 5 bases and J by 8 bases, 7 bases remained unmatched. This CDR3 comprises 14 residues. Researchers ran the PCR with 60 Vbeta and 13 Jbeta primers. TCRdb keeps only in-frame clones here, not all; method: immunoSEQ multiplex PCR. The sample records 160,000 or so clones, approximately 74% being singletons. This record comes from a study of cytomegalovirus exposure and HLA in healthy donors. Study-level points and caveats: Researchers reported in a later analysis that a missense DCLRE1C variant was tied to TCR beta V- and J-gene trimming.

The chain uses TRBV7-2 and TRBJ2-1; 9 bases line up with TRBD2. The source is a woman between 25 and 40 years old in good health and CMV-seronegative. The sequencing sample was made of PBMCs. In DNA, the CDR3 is TGTGCCAGCAGCAGGGTAGCGGGAGACTATGAGCAGTTCTTC. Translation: CASSRVAGDYEQFF.